This T cell receptor (beta chain) is drawn from a study of blood T cell repertoires in COVID-19. Background on the study: The study drew acute and convalescent COVID-19 samples from the United States, Italy and Spain.

Original handling: Reference gene primer amplification in the assay estimated nucleated cell counts. The repertoire was sequenced with immunoSEQ multiplex PCR; TCRdb's copy has only in-frame clones and lacks some. For V, J and clone size, that table is used; D and trimming come from the DNA. This sample yields around 300,000 clones, of which 88% are seen a single time; 5% to 6% belongs to the top ten. V was pared by 5 bases and J by 7 bases, with 14 bases of the junction left unmatched. Germline CDR1 and CDR2: MNHNY and SVGAGI (reference sequence). The CDR3 is 17 amino acids. Individuals drawn from some 25 US areas were about 18 to 100 years old. Participants' reported clinical history set cohort assignment.

Sequences were obtained from PBMCs or T cells enriched from blood (not recorded which). The receptor's source is a man aged 25-45 years who had recovered from COVID-19. The chain recombines TRBV6-6 with TRBJ1-5, with 10 bases identical to TRBD1. DNA for the CDR3: TGTGCCAGCAGTCAGTTTTCCGGGACAGGGGTGCGACAGCCCCAGCATTTT. Translating it yields CASSQFSGTGVRQPQHF.